Listed here is a single T cell receptor (beta chain). No antigen is known for it. Profiled with immunoSEQ multiplex PCR; TCRdb holds only in-frame clones, not every one. In the table there are about 69,000 clones, roughly nine tenths of which are singletons. These data originate in a study of OX40 agonist ivuxolimab in advanced cancers. Study as a whole: The patients' treatment was ivuxolimab, an agonistic anti-OX40 (CD134) antibody. Study-wide points: The CD4+ and CD8+ T cells in the blood had expanded clonally by week 6 at 0.1 to 3.0 mg/kg. Averaged across samples, CD8+ T cells carried more expanded clones than CD4+ did.

The material sequenced was CD4+ or CD8+ T cells sorted from blood, taken in a trial of the OX40 agonist ivuxolimab. The TCR comes from an adult with an advanced solid tumor such as melanoma, head and neck, liver or kidney cancer.

This CDR3 is CASSLEGTGASYEQYF. The CDR3 bases are TGTGCCAGCAGTTTAGAAGGGACAGGGGCGTCCTACGAGCAGTACTTC. The genes are TRBV27 and TRBJ2-7; 10 bases are shared with TRBD1. The germline V gene has CDR1 MNHEY and CDR2 SMNVEV (reference sequence). The junction had 5 bases not matched to a gene; V was cut back by 2 bases and J by 1 base. There are 16 residues in the CDR3.